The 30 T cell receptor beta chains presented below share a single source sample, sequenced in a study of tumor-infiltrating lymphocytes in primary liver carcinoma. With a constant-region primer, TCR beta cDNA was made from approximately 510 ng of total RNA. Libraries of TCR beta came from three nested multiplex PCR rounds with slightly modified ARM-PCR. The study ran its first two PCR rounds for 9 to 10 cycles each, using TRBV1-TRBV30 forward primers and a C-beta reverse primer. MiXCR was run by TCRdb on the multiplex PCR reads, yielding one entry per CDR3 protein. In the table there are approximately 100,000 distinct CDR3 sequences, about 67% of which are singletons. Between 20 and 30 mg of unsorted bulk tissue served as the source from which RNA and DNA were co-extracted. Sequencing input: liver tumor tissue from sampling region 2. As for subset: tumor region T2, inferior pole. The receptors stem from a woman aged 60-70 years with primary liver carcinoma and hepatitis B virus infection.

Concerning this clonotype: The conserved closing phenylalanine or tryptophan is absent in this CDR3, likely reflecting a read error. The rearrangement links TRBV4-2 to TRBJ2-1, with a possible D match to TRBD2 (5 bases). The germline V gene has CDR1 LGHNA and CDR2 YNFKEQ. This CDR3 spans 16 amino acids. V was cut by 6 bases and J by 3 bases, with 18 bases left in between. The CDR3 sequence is CASSPGGGGGYNEQFY. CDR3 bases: TGTGCCAGCAGTCCCGGAGGTGGCGGAGGCTACAATGAGCAGTTCTAT.

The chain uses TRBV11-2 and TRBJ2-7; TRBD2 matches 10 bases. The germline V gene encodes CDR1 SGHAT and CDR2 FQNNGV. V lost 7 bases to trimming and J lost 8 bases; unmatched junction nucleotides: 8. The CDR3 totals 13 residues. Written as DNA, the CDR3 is TGTGCCAGCAACAGTCTAGCGGGAGTGCAGCAGTACTTC. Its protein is CASNSLAGVQQYF.

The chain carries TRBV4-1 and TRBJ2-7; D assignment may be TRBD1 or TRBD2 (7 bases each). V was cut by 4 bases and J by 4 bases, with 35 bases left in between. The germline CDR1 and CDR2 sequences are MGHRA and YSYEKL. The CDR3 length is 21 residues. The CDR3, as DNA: TGCGCCAGCAGCCTCTCTTCTAACAGGGGACTAACGGGAGGTGGTAATTACGAGCAGTACTTC. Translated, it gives CASSLSSNRGLTGGGNYEQYF.

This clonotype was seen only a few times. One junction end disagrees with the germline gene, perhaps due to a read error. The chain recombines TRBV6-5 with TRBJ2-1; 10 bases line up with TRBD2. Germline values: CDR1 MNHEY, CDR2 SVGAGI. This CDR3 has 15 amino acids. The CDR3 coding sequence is TGTGCCAGCAGGAGCGTAGCGGGAGGCCATAATGAGGAGTTCTTC. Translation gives CASRSVAGGHNEEFF.

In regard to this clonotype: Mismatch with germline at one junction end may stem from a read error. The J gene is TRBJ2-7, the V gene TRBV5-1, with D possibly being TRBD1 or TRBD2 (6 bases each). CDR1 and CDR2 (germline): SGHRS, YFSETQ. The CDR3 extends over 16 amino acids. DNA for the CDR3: TGCGCCAGCAGGCTAACTAGGGGGGCCCATACCTACGAGCGGTACTTC. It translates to CASRLTRGAHTYERYF.

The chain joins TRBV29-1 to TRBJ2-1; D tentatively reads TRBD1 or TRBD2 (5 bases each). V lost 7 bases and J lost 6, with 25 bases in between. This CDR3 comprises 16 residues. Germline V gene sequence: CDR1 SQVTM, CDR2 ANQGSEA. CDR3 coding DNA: TGCAGCGGCGAAAACTTTGGACTTGGAAGGGGCAATGAGCAGTTCTTC. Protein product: CSGENFGLGRGNEQFF.

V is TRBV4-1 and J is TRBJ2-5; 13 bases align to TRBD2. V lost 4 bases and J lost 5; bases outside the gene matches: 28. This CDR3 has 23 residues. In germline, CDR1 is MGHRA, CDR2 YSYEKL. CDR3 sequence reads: CASSPEGLSGLAGYRFGGETQYF. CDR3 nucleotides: TGCGCCAGCAGCCCCGAAGGGCTTTCGGGACTAGCGGGGTACAGGTTCGGGGGGGAGACCCAGTACTTC.

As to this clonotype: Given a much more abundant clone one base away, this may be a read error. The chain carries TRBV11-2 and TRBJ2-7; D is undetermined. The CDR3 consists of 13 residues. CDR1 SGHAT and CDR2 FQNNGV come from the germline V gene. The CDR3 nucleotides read TGTGCCAGCACCCTCGGGCCCCGCTACGAGAAGTACTTC. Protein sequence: CASTLGPRYEKYF.

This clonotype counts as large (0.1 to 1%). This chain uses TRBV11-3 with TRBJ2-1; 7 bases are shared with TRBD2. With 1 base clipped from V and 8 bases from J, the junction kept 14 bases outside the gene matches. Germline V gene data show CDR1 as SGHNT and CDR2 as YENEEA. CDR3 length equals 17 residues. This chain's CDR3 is CASSLGRGEWGVDEQFF. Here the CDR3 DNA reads TGTGCCAGCAGCTTAGGTCGGGGGGAGTGGGGTGTCGATGAGCAGTTCTTC.

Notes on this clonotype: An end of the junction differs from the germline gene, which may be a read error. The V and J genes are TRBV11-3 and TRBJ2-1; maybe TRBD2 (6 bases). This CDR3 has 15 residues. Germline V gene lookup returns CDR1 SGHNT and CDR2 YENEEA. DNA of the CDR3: TGTGCCAGCAACTTAGGAACTAGCTGGAAACTTGAGCAGTTCTTC. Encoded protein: CASNLGTSWKLEQFF.

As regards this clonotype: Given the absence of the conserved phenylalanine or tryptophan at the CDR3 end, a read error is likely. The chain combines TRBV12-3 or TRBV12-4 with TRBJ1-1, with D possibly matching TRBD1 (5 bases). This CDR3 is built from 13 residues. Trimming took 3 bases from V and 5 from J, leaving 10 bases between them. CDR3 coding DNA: TGTGCCAGCAGTTTGACAAGGGGTACTGAAGCTTTCCTT. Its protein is CASSLTRGTEAFL.

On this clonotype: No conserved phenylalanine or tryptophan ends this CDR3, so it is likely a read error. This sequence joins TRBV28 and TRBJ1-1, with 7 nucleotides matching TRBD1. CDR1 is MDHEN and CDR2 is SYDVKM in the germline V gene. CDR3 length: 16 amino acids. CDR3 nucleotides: TGTGCCATCAGTTTCTTGGAGGGGGCGGGGAGAACTGAAGCTTTCTCT. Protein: CAISFLEGAGRTEAFS.

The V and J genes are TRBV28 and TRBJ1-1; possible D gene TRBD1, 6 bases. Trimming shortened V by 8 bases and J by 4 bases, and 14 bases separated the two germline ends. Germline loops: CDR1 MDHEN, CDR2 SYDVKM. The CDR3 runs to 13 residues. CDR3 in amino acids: CASGGHTATEAFF. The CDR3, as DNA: TGTGCCAGCGGGGGACATACTGCCACTGAAGCTTTCTTT.

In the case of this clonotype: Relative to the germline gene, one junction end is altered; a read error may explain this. Here the CDR3 reads CSIDGGSGYGYTF. Here the CDR3 DNA reads TGCAGCATTGACGGTGGGAGCGGCTATGGCTACACCTTC. The chain joins TRBV29-1 to TRBJ1-2; the D is unclear. This CDR3 spans 13 amino acids. Germline V gene data show CDR1 as SQVTM and CDR2 as ANQGSEA.

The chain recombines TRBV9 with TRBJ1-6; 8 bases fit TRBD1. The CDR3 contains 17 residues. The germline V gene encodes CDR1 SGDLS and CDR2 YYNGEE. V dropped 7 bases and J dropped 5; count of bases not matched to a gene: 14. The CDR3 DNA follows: TGTGCCAGCGGTACGGGACAGGAACGGTGGGATAATTCACCCCTCCACTTT. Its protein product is CASGTGQERWDNSPLHF.

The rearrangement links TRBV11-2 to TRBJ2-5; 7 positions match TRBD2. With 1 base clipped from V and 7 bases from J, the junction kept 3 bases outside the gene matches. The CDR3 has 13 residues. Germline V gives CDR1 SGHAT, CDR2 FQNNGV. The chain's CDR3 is CASSLASGGTQYF. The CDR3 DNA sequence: TGTGCCAGCAGCTTAGCTAGCGGAGGGACCCAGTACTTC.

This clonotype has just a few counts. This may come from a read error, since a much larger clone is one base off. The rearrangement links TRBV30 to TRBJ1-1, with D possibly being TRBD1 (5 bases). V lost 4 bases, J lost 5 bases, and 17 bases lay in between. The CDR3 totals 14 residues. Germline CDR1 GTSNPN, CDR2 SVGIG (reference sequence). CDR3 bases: TGTGCCTGGAATCCCCAGGGATTATGGACTGAAGCTTTCTTT. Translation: CAWNPQGLWTEAFF.

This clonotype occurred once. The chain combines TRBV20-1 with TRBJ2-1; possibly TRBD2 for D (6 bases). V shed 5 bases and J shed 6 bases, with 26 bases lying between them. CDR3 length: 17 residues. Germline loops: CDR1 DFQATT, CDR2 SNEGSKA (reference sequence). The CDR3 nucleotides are TGCAGTGCTGTGGTAGCGGTATACAGATCCCCCCCCAATGAGCAGTTCTTC. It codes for CSAVVAVYRSPPNEQFF.

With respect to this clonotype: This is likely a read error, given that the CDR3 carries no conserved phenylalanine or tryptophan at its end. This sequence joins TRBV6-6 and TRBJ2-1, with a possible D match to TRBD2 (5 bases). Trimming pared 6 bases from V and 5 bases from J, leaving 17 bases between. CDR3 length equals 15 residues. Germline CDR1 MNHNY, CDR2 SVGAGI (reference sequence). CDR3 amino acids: CASSSPGRADNEQFV. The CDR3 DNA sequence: TGTGCCAGCAGCTCCCCGGGAAGGGCCGACAATGAGCAGTTCGTC.

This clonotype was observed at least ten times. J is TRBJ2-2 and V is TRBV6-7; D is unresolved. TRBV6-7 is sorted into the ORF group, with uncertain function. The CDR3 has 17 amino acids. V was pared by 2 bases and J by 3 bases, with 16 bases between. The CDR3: CASSYANARKYTGELFF. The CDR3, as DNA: TGTGCCAGCAGTTACGCTAACGCTAGAAAATACACCGGGGAGCTGTTTTTT.

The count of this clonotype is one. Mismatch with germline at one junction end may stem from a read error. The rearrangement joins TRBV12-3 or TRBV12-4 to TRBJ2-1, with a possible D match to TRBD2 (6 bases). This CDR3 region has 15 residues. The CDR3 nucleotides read TGTGCCAGCAGTAGGGTTAGGGAGGATTACAATGAGAAGTTCTTC. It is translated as CASSRVREDYNEKFF.

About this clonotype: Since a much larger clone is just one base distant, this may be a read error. Here the CDR3 DNA reads TGTGCCAGCAGCAGAGGACAGGGGGATACGCACTATTTT. Amino acid sequence: CASSRGQGDTHYF. The V call is TRBV5-5, the J call TRBJ2-3; 10 positions match TRBD1. The length of the CDR3 is 13 residues. Germline CDR1 is SGHKS and CDR2 is YYEKEE (reference sequence).

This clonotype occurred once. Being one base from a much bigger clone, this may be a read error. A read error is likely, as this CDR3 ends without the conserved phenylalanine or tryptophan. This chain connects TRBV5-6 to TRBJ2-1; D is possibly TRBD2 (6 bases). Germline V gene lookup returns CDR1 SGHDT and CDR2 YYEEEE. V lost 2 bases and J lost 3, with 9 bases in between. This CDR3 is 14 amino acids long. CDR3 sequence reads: CASSFFSGYNEQFS. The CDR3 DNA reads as TGTGCCAGCAGCTTTTTTAGCGGCTACAATGAGCAGTTCTCC.

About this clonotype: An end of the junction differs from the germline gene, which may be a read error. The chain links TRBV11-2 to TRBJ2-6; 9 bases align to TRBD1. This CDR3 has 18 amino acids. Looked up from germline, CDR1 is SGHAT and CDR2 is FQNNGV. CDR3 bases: TGTGTCAGCAGCATAGCCCCGGGACAGGGCACTGGGGCCAACGTCCTGACTTTC. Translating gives CVSSIAPGQGTGANVLTF.

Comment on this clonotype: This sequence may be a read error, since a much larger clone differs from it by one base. The CDR3 sequence: CVSSHRTGMEKLFF. The CDR3 nucleotides are TGTGTCAGCAGTCACCGGACAGGGATGGAAAAACTGTTTTTT. The chain combines TRBV6-6 with TRBJ1-4; TRBD1 matches at 8 bases. CDR1 and CDR2 from the germline V gene are MNHNY and SVGAGI (reference sequence). The CDR3 runs to 14 residues.

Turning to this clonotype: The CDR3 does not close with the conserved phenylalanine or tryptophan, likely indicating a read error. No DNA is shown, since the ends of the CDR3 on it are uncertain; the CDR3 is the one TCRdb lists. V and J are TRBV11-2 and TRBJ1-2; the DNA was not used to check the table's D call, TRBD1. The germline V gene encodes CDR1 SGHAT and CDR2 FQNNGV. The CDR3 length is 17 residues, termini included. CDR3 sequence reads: CASSLDPIRALRYGYTS.

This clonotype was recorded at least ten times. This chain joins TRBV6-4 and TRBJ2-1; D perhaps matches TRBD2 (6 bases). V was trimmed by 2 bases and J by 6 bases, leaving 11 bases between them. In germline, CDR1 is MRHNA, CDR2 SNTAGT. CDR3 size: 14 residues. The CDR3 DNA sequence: TGTGCCAGCAGTGACGGGGACTTCCCCAATGAGCAGTTCTTC. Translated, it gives CASSDGDFPNEQFF.

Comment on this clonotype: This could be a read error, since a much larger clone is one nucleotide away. CDR3 sequence (DNA): TGCGCCAGCAGCTTGTCCACGACATTTAGTGGTAACGAGCAGTTCTTC. Translation gives CASSLSTTFSGNEQFF. The V gene is TRBV5-1, the J gene TRBJ2-1; D is uncertain. Germline V CDR1 and CDR2: SGHRS, YFSETQ. Trimming removed 1 base at V and 10 bases at J, with 21 bases between. CDR3 length: 16 amino acids. Filled out from reference TRBV5-1 and TRBJ2-1, the complete variable domain reads KAGVTQTPRYLIKTRGQQVTLSCSPISGHRSVSWYQQTPGQGLQFLFEYFSETQRNKGNFPGRFSGRQFSNSRSEMNVSTLELGDSALYLCASSLSTTFSGNEQFFGPGTRLTVL.

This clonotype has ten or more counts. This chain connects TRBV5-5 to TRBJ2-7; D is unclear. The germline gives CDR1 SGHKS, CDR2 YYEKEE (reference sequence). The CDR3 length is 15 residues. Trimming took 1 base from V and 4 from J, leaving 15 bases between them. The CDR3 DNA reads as TGTGCCAGCAGCTTGTTTCCCGGTCTCCAATACGAGCAGTACTTC. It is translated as CASSLFPGLQYEQYF. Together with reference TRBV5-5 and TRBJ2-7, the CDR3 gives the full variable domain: DAGVTQSPTHLIKTRGQQVTLRCSPISGHKSVSWYQQVLGQGPQFIFQYYEKEERGRGNFPDRFSARQFPNYSSELNVNALLLGDSALYLCASSLFPGLQYEQYFGPGTRLTVT.

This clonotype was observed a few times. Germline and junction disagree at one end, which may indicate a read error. CDR3 region: CASSMGEPYF. As DNA, the CDR3 is TGTGCCAGCAGCATGGGAGAGCCGTACTTC. This chain uses TRBV11-2 with TRBJ2-7; the D gene is possibly TRBD2 (5 bases). CDR1 SGHAT and CDR2 FQNNGV come from the germline V gene. The CDR3 has 10 amino acids.